This T cell receptor (beta chain) was observed in a study of cytotoxic CD8 clonotypes in ibrutinib-treated CLL. Across the study: Samples yielded averages of some 250,000 productive templates and 94,000 or so productive rearrangements. Study observations and caveats: Pretreatment clonality was elevated relative to age-matched healthy donors and paralleled circulating CD8+ T-cell counts. Sustained-remission and progressing patients had unequal sampling times.

V lost 5 bases, J lost 6 bases, and 13 bases stayed unmatched. The CDR3 consists of 19 residues. Germline V CDR1 and CDR2: SGHTA, FQGNSA. Turning to this clone: The target antigen is unknown.

Profiling relied on immunoSEQ multiplex PCR, and the TCRdb table lists in-frame clones only, not all of them. In the table there are about 120,000 clones, 55% to 75% of which are singletons. The receptor was derived from a human donor with chronic lymphocytic leukemia. Sequenced material: PBMCs, taken after 24 months of ibrutinib treatment. The chain employs TRBV7-2 and TRBJ2-1, with 16 nucleotides matching TRBD2. This chain's CDR3 is CASSHLGLAGGQARNEQFF. CDR3 bases: TGTGCCAGCAGCCATCTGGGACTAGCGGGGGGGCAAGCCCGCAATGAGCAGTTCTTC.